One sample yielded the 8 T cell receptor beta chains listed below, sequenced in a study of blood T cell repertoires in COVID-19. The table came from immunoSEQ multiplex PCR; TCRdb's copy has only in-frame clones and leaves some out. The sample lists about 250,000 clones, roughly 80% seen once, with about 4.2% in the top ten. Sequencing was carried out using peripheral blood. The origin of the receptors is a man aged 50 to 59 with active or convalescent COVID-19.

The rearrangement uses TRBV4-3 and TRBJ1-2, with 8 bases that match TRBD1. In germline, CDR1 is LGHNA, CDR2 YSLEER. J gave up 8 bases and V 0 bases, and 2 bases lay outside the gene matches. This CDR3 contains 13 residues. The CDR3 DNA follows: TGCGCCAGCAGCCAAGAACAGGGGGGAGGCTACACCTTC. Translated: CASSQEQGGGYTF.

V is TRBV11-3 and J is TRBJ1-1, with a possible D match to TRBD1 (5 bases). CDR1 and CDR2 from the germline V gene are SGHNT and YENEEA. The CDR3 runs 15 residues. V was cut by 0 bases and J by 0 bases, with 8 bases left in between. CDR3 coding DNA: TGTGCCAGCAGCTTAGACCAGGGCGTGAACACTGAAGCTTTCTTT. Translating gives CASSLDQGVNTEAFF.

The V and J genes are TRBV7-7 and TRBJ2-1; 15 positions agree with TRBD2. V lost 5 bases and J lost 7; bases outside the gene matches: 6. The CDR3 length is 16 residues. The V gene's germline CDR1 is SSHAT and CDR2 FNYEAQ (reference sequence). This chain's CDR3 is CASSRGLAGGENEQFF. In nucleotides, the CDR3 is TGTGCCAGCAGCCGTGGACTAGCGGGGGGGGAGAATGAGCAGTTCTTC.

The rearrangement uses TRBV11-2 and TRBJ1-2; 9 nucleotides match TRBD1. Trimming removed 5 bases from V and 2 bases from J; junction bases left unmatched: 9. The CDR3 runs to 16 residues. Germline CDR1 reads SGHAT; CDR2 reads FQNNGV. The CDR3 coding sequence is TGTGCCAGCAGCCCAGTCAAGGGACAGGGAAACTATGGCTACACCTTC. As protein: CASSPVKGQGNYGYTF.

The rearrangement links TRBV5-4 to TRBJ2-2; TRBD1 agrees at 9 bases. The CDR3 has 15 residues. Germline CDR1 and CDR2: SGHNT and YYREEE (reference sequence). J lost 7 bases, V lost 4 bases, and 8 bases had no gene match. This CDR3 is CASSGRTGEGGELFF. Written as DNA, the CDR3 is TGTGCCAGCAGCGGACGGACAGGGGAAGGCGGGGAGCTGTTTTTT.

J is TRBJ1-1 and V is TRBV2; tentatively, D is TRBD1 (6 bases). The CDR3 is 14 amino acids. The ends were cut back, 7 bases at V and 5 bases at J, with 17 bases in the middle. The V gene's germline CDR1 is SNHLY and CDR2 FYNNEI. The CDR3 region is CASTTIRGGTEAFF. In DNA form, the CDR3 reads TGTGCCAGCACCACCATCAGGGGCGGGACTGAAGCTTTCTTT.

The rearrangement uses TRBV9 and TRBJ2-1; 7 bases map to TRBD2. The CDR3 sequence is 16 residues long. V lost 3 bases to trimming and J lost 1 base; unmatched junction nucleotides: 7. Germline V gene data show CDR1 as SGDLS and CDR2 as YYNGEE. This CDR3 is CASSATSVVSYNEQFF. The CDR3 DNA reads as TGTGCCAGCAGCGCCACTAGCGTGGTTTCCTACAATGAGCAGTTCTTC.

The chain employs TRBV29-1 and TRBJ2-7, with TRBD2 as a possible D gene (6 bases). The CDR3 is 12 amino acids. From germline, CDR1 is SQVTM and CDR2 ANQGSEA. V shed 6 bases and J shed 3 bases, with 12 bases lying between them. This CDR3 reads CSVSEGDYEQYF. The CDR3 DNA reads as TGCAGCGTATCGGAGGGAGACTACGAGCAGTACTTC.